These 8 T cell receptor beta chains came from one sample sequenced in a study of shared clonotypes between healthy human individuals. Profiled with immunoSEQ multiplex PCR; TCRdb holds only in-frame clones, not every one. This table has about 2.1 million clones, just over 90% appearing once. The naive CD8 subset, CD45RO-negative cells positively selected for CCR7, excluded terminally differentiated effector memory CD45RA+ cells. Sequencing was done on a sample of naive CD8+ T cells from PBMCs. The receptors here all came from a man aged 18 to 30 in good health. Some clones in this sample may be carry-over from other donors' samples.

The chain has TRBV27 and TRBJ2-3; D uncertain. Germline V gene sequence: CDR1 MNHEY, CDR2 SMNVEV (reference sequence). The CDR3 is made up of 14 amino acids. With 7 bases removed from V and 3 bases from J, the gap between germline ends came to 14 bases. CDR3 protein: CASTQLGRTDTQYF. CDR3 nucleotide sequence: TGTGCCAGCACACAACTCGGGCGGACAGATACGCAGTATTTT.

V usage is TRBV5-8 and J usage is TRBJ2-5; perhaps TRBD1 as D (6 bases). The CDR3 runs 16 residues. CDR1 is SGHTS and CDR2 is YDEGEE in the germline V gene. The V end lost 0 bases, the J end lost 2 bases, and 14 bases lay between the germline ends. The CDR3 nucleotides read TGTGCCAGCAGCTTGGGAGTCAGGGGCCAACAAGAGACCCAGTACTTC. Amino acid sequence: CASSLGVRGQQETQYF.

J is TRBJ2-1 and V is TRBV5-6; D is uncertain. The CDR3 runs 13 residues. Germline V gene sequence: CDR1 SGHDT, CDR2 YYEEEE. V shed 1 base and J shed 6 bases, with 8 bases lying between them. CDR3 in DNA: TGTGCCAGCAGCTTGCGGGTGGGCAATGAGCAGTTCTTC. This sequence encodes CASSLRVGNEQFF.

DNA for the CDR3: TGTGCCAGCAGTTCATCACTGGACAGAGAATCTCAGCCCCAGCATTTT. This codes for CASSSSLDRESQPQHF. The chain is built from TRBV27 and TRBJ1-5, with D possibly being TRBD1 (6 bases). Per germline, CDR1 MNHEY and CDR2 SMNVEV (reference sequence). The CDR3 length is 16 residues. V was trimmed by 4 bases and J by 6 bases, leaving 19 bases between them.

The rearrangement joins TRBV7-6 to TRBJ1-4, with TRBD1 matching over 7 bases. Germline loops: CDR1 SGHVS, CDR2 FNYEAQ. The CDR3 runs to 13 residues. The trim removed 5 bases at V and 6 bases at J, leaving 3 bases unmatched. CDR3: CASSRGGDEKLFF. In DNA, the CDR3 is TGTGCCAGCAGCCGAGGGGGCGATGAAAAACTGTTTTTT.

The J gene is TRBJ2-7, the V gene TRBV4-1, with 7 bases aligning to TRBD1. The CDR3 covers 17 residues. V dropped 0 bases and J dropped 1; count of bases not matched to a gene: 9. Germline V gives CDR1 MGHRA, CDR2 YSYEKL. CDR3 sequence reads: CASSQDRAQGSSYEQYF. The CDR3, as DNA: TGCGCCAGCAGCCAAGATAGGGCACAGGGGTCTTCCTACGAGCAGTACTTC.

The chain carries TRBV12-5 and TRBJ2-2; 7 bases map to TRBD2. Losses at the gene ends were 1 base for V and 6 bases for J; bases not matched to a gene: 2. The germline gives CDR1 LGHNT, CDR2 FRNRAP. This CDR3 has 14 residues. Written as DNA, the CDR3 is TGTGCTAGTGGTTTGGGGACTAGTGCCGGGGAGCTGTTTTTT. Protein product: CASGLGTSAGELFF.

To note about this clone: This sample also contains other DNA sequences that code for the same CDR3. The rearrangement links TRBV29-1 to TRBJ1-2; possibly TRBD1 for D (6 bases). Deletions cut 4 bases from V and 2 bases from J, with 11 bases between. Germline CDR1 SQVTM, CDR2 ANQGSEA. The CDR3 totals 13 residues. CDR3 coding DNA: TGCAGCGTTGGTGGGGGCGCGAACTATGGCTACACCTTC. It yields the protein CSVGGGANYGYTF.